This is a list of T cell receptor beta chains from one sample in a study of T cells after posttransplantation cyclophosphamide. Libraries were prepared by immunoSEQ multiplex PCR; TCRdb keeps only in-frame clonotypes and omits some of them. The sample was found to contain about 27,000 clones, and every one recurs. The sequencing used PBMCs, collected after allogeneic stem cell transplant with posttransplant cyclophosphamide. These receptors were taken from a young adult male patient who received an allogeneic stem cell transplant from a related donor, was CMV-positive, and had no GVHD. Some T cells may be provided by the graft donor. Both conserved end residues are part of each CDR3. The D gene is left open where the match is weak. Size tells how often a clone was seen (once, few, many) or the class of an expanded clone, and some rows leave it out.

CAPDRGNQPQHF | TGTGCCCCCGACAGGGGCAATCAGCCCCAGCATTTT | TRBJ1-5 | 12 | TRBD1 | many | TRBV30
CASSFQGYPAPYEQYF | TGTGCCAGCAGCTTCCAGGGGTACCCGGCCCCCTACGAGCAGTACTTC | TRBJ2-7 | 16 | NA | many | TRBV7-8
CASSQVLTSDEQYF | TGCGCCAGCAGCCAAGTCCTGACTAGTGACGAGCAGTACTTC | TRBJ2-7 | 14 | NA | many | TRBV4-1
CASRGGPYNEQFF | TGTGCCAGCAGGGGGGGGCCCTACAATGAGCAGTTCTTC | TRBJ2-1 | 13 | NA | many | TRBV21-1
CASSHTRQGGIGGYTF | TGTGCCAGCAGTCACACCAGACAGGGGGGCATCGGTGGCTACACCTTC | TRBJ1-2 | 16 | TRBD1 | many | TRBV6-6
CASSARATTYEQYF | TGTGCCAGTAGCGCCAGGGCTACAACCTACGAGCAGTACTTC | TRBJ2-7 | 14 | NA | many | TRBV19
CAWSVHLGGDQPQHF | TGTGCCTGGAGTGTACACCTGGGAGGCGATCAGCCCCAGCATTTT | TRBJ1-5 | 15 | NA | many | TRBV30
CASSFTGLGTEAFF | TGTGCCAGTAGCTTTACAGGGTTGGGCACTGAAGCTTTCTTT | TRBJ1-1 | 14 | NA | many | TRBV19
CASSERERGGTTDTQYF | TGTGCCAGCAGTGAACGGGAGCGGGGTGGGACCACAGATACGCAGTATTTT | TRBJ2-3 | 17 | TRBD2 | many | TRBV2
CASSIYSSAKNIQYF | TGTGCCAGTAGTATATATAGCTCAGCCAAAAACATTCAGTACTTC | TRBJ2-4 | 15 | NA | many | TRBV19
CVRSLVLGRGNEQFF | TGTGTCAGAAGCTTGGTTCTAGGGAGAGGTAATGAGCAGTTCTTC | TRBJ2-1 | 15 | NA | many | TRBV7-5
CASLGSSYEQYF | TGTGCCAGCCTGGGGAGCTCCTACGAGCAGTACTTC | TRBJ2-7 | 12 | NA | many | TRBV5-6
CASSLGTGNTEAFF | TGCGCCAGCAGCTTGGGGACAGGGAACACTGAAGCTTTCTTT | TRBJ1-1 | 14 | TRBD1 | many | TRBV5-1
CASSEGGTEAFF | TGTGCCAGCAGCGAGGGTGGAACTGAAGCTTTCTTT | TRBJ1-1 | 12 | NA | many | TRBV6-5
CASSSRQGDSQPQHF | TGTGCCAGCTCATCAAGACAGGGGGATAGTCAGCCCCAGCATTTT | TRBJ1-5 | 15 | TRBD1 | many | TRBV18
CATSRATSATYNEQFF | TGTGCCACCAGCAGAGCAACTAGCGCGACCTACAATGAGCAGTTCTTC | TRBJ2-1 | 16 | TRBD2 | many | TRBV15
CASSPGTGDTYEQYF | TGTGCCAGCAGCCCTGGGACAGGGGACACCTACGAGCAGTACTTC | TRBJ2-7 | 15 | TRBD1 | many | TRBV5-6
CSVQPTGTSGNTIYF | TGCAGCGTCCAACCGACAGGGACGTCTGGAAACACCATATATTTT | TRBJ1-3 | 15 | TRBD1 | many | TRBV29-1
CSVRTGNSPLHF | TGCAGCGTTAGGACAGGCAATTCACCCCTCCACTTT | TRBJ1-6 | 12 | TRBD1 | NA | TRBV29-1
CASTQPSGRITGELFF | TGTGCCAGCACCCAACCTAGCGGGAGAATCACCGGGGAGCTGTTTTTT | TRBJ2-2 | 16 | TRBD2 | many | TRBV28
CATSRARLGELFF | TGTGCCACCAGCAGAGCGAGGCTCGGGGAGCTGTTTTTT | TRBJ2-2 | 13 | NA | many | TRBV15
CASSVEGAGANVLTF | TGTGCCAGCAGCGTAGAAGGGGCTGGGGCCAACGTCCTGACTTTC | TRBJ2-6 | 15 | NA | many | TRBV9